Below are 23 T cell receptor beta chains sequenced from a single sample in a study of human T cells and chemical hapten exposure. Time point indicated: pre-sensitization, week 0. Treatment: therapeutic diphenylcyclopropenone sensitization with weekly scalp DPC. TCRdb analysed the RACE reads with MiXCR anew, one entry per CDR3 protein. The sample gives over 300,000 distinct CDR3 sequences, 5.1% of which show up once; approximately 2.8% is in the top ten. The sample consisted of whole blood, taken in connection with sensitization to the hapten diphenylcyclopropenone (DPC). The receptors were gathered from a woman between 45 and 60 years old with alopecia areata. Some clones in this sample may be carry-over from other donors' samples.

In its sample, this clonotype was seen many times. J is TRBJ2-1 and V is TRBV9, with D tentatively TRBD2 (6 bases). V was cut by 3 bases and J by 4 bases, with 17 bases left in between. There are 16 residues in the CDR3. CDR1 is SGDLS and CDR2 is YYNGEE in the germline V gene. CDR3 bases: TGTGCCAGCAGCGCAACTTTAGCGGTTTCTTACAATGAGCAGTTCTTC. Translating gives CASSATLAVSYNEQFF.

The chain has TRBV28 and TRBJ1-1; D remains unclear. Trimming removed 8 bases at V and 5 bases at J, with 9 bases between. The CDR3 consists of 11 residues. Per the germline V gene, CDR1 is MDHEN and CDR2 is SYDVKM. The CDR3 loop is CASRDETEAFF. The CDR3 nucleotides are TGTGCCAGCCGAGACGAGACTGAAGCTTTCTTT.

J is TRBJ1-1 and V is TRBV11-2; a possible D gene is TRBD1 (6 bases). CDR1 and CDR2 from the germline V gene are SGHAT and FQNNGV. Trimming took 5 bases from V and 11 from J, leaving 18 bases between them. This CDR3 is 13 amino acids long. The CDR3 loop reads CASSARTALAAFF. In DNA form, the CDR3 reads TGTGCCAGCAGCGCCCGGACAGCGCTCGCGGCTTTCTTT. Supplemented by reference TRBV11-2 and TRBJ1-1, the full variable domain reads EAGVAQSPRYKIIEKRQSVAFWCNPISGHATLYWYQQILGQGPKLLIQFQNNGVVDDSQLPKDRFSAERLKGVDSTLKIQPAKLEDSAVYLCASSARTALAAFFGQGTRLTVV.

The table lists this clonotype with many counts. This sequence joins TRBV20-1 and TRBJ2-6; perhaps D is TRBD1 or TRBD2 (5 bases each). This CDR3 has 18 amino acids. The germline V gene has CDR1 DFQATT and CDR2 SNEGSKA (reference sequence). Trimming left V 5 bases short and J 1 base short, with 21 bases between. DNA of the CDR3: TGCAGTGCTTCCTCCGGGGCCGCTGCCCGATCTGGGGCCAACGTCCTGACTTTC. This sequence encodes CSASSGAAARSGANVLTF.

Many counts were recorded for this clonotype. The CDR3 sequence is CASSLGDRPEETQYF. The CDR3 nucleotides are TGCGCCAGCAGCTTGGGGGACAGGCCGGAAGAGACCCAGTACTTC. V usage is TRBV5-1 and J usage is TRBJ2-5; 8 positions match TRBD1. J was trimmed by 3 bases and V by 0 bases; bases with no gene match: 4. The CDR3 is made up of 15 amino acids. CDR1 and CDR2 (germline): SGHRS, YFSETQ.

This clonotype has a count of ten or more. The gene calls are TRBV27 and TRBJ2-3; 7 nucleotides align to TRBD2. V lost 0 bases, J lost 0 bases, and 9 bases stayed unmatched. The germline gives CDR1 MNHEY, CDR2 SMNVEV (reference sequence). This CDR3 has 18 residues. CDR3 DNA sequence: TGTGCCAGCAGTTTATCTGCCTGGCGGGGGTCTAGCACAGATACGCAGTATTTT. Amino acids: CASSLSAWRGSSTDTQYF.

This clonotype was seen at least ten times. V gene TRBV7-6 combines with J gene TRBJ1-2, with unresolved D. Germline CDR1 SGHVS, CDR2 FNYEAQ. V was clipped by 8 bases and J by 0 bases, with 16 bases between them. The CDR3 length is 15 residues. The CDR3 DNA reads as TGTGCCAGCTCGCCCCACAGCGCTTCTAACTATGGCTACACCTTC. It specifies CASSPHSASNYGYTF.

This clonotype was seen a handful of times. The CDR3 nucleotides are TGCAGTGCTAGTAATTGGGTCTCGGGAGGTACCGGGGAGCTGTTTTTT. This gives the protein CSASNWVSGGTGELFF. V usage is TRBV20-1 and J usage is TRBJ2-2; 7 bases line up with TRBD2. In germline, CDR1 is DFQATT, CDR2 SNEGSKA (reference sequence). Germline trimming cut 3 bases from V and 5 bases from J; bases unmatched to any gene: 12. The CDR3 consists of 16 residues.

This clonotype has only a few counts. This sequence joins TRBV2 and TRBJ1-3; D is uncertain. V was trimmed by 6 bases and J by 0 bases, leaving 24 bases between them. Per the germline V gene, CDR1 is SNHLY and CDR2 is FYNNEI. CDR3 length: 19 amino acids. The CDR3 region is CASSAIFPGETFSGNTIYF. CDR3 bases: TGTGCCAGCAGCGCCATTTTTCCTGGAGAGACCTTCTCTGGAAACACCATATATTTT.

This sequence joins TRBV27 and TRBJ2-3; 7 bases fit TRBD2. CDR1 is MNHEY, CDR2 SMNVEV, per germline (reference sequence). The CDR3 is 14 amino acids. The junction had 3 bases not matched to a gene; V was cut back by 2 bases and J by 4 bases. The CDR3 is CASSLDGRPDTQYF. The CDR3 DNA reads TGTGCCAGCAGTTTAGACGGGAGGCCAGATACGCAGTATTTT.

The J gene is TRBJ1-3, the V gene TRBV12-3 or TRBV12-4, with D uncertain. The germline V and J ends were trimmed by 1 base and 1 base, with 5 bases remaining between them. The CDR3 has 14 residues. The CDR3 nucleotides read TGTGCCAGCAGTTTAGTACAGTCTGGAAACACCATATATTTT. Encoded protein: CASSLVQSGNTIYF.

The chain recombines TRBV3-1 with TRBJ1-4, with D unclear. Germline V lookup: CDR1 LGHDT, CDR2 YNNKEL (reference sequence). The CDR3 covers 18 residues. V dropped 1 base and J dropped 0 bases, with 15 bases sitting between them. The CDR3, as DNA: TGTGCCAGCAGCCAAGGAGTAGACCTACAAGCAACTAATGAAAAACTGTTTTTT. Amino acid sequence: CASSQGVDLQATNEKLFF.

Only a few counts were recorded for this clonotype. This chain uses TRBV7-2 with TRBJ1-5, with a weak D call TRBD1 (5 bases). This CDR3 is built from 15 residues. Trimming removed 5 bases from V and 0 bases from J, with 11 bases in between. Germline V gene data show CDR1 as SGHTA and CDR2 as FQGNSA. CDR3 nucleotides: TGTGCCAGCAGCAAAGAGGGGAATAGCAATCAGCCCCAGCATTTT. Its translation is CASSKEGNSNQPQHF.

J is TRBJ2-3 and V is TRBV5-6; D ambiguous. Germline V gene sequence: CDR1 SGHDT, CDR2 YYEEEE. V lost 2 bases, J lost 2 bases, and 18 bases lay in between. CDR3 length equals 17 residues. The CDR3 DNA reads as TGTGCCAGCAGCTTTGGTTCAGGCCCTAAGAACACAGATACGCAGTATTTT. Amino acids: CASSFGSGPKNTDTQYF.

This clonotype has ten or more counts. Here the CDR3 reads CASSRDAGGIQYF. CDR3 nucleotides: TGTGCCAGCAGTCGTGACGCCGGGGGCATTCAGTACTTC. This chain connects TRBV6-1 to TRBJ2-4; perhaps TRBD2 as D (6 bases). The CDR3 contains 13 residues. V was trimmed by 5 bases and J by 9 bases, leaving 14 bases between them. Germline V gives CDR1 MNHNS, CDR2 SASEGT.

This clonotype showed up many times. The genes are TRBV28 and TRBJ2-3; D might be TRBD2 (6 bases). Germline-derived CDR1 and CDR2 are MDHEN and SYDVKM. The V end was cut by 8 bases, the J end by 3 bases, with 12 bases between. The CDR3 loop spans 13 amino acids. CDR3 protein: CASVKAGTDTQYF. As DNA, the CDR3 is TGTGCCAGCGTGAAGGCGGGGACAGATACGCAGTATTTT.

In its sample, this clonotype was seen many times. This chain uses TRBV6-6 with TRBJ2-3; D not certain. V lost 7 bases, J lost 5 bases, and 10 bases lay in between. Per germline, CDR1 MNHNY and CDR2 SVGAGI (reference sequence). The CDR3 consists of 12 residues. The CDR3 DNA follows: TGTGCCAGCACCTGGACGGAAGATACGCAGTATTTT. This translates into CASTWTEDTQYF.

The J gene is TRBJ1-1, the V gene TRBV7-2; the D gene is possibly TRBD1 (5 bases). Trimming left V 5 bases short and J 1 base short, with 20 bases between. This CDR3 contains 17 residues. Germline CDR1 is SGHTA and CDR2 is FQGNSA. CDR3 protein: CASSPRRAGLRNTEAFF. In DNA, the CDR3 is TGTGCCAGCAGCCCCCGACGGGCAGGGCTCAGGAACACTGAAGCTTTCTTT.

The chain carries TRBV12-3 or TRBV12-4 and TRBJ2-5, with 12 bases that match TRBD2. The trim removed 0 bases at V and 5 bases at J, leaving 10 bases unmatched. CDR3 length: 18 amino acids. Here the CDR3 reads CASSLAPRLAGVGETQYF. DNA for the CDR3: TGTGCCAGCAGTTTAGCCCCCCGACTAGCGGGAGTTGGTGAGACCCAGTACTTC.

This clonotype was counted at least ten times. The V gene is TRBV20-1, the J gene TRBJ2-3; D remains ambiguous. The V gene's germline CDR1 is DFQATT and CDR2 SNEGSKA (reference sequence). The CDR3 runs to 13 residues. Trimming left V 3 bases short and J 2 bases short, with 9 bases between. This CDR3 is CSAREHNTDTQYF. The CDR3 nucleotides read TGCAGTGCTAGGGAACACAACACAGATACGCAGTATTTT.

Many counts were recorded for this clonotype. J is TRBJ2-3 and V is TRBV7-9; a weak D match, TRBD2 (6 bases). Trimming shortened V by 6 bases and J by 2 bases, and 15 bases separated the two germline ends. The CDR3 is 15 amino acids. Germline loops: CDR1 SEHNR, CDR2 FQNEAQ (reference sequence). CDR3 residues: CASSSRVAVTDTQYF. In nucleotides, the CDR3 is TGTGCCAGCAGTAGTAGGGTAGCGGTCACAGATACGCAGTATTTT.

This clonotype was observed a few times. The junction departs from germline at one end; a sequencing error may be responsible. The chain carries TRBV28 and TRBJ2-4, with D possibly being TRBD1 (6 bases). In germline, CDR1 is MDHEN, CDR2 SYDVKM. CDR3 length: 12 residues. CDR3 nucleotides: TGTGCCAGCTCGTCAGGGGAGCTGTACCGAGACTTC. Its translation: CASSSGELYRDF.

Many counts were recorded for this clonotype. V gene TRBV5-1 combines with J gene TRBJ2-1, with 11 positions matching TRBD2. The germline V gene encodes CDR1 SGHRS and CDR2 YFSETQ. The CDR3 covers 15 residues. Unmatched junction bases numbered 6, after V lost 2 bases and J lost 8 bases. This CDR3 is CASSFTSGRTDEQFF. The CDR3 DNA follows: TGCGCCAGCAGCTTCACTAGCGGGAGAACAGATGAGCAGTTCTTC.